This passage covers 15 T cell receptor beta chains from one sample sequenced in a study of T cell repertoires in cytomegalovirus infection. One entry per CDR3 protein results from TCRdb running MiXCR on the reads. The table includes under 350,000 distinct CDR3 sequences, approximately 22% detected once. No cognate antigen is known for these TCRs. The sequencing used cultured PBMCs, collected from culture after CMV antigen stimulation. These receptors were taken from a human donor in good health (CMV status not recorded). Some clones in this sample may be carry-over from other donors' samples.

The chain has TRBV20-1 and TRBJ2-5, with D unclear. CDR1 is DFQATT, CDR2 SNEGSKA, per germline (reference sequence). This CDR3 comprises 15 residues. V dropped 0 bases and J dropped 4 bases, with 15 bases sitting between them. The CDR3 DNA is TGCAGTGCTAGAGATCGGATCGCGTTCGGAGAGACCCAGTACTTC. Residues: CSARDRIAFGETQYF.

This chain uses TRBV20-1 with TRBJ2-5; TRBD1 matches at 10 bases. The CDR3 totals 16 residues. The germline V gene has CDR1 DFQATT and CDR2 SNEGSKA (reference sequence). V shed 6 bases and J 5 bases; nucleotides not matched to a gene: 15. This chain's CDR3 is CSALLAGTGDGETQYF. DNA for the CDR3: TGCAGTGCCCTCTTAGCCGGGACAGGGGATGGGGAGACCCAGTACTTC.

This clonotype was seen many times. The chain joins TRBV7-2 to TRBJ2-1, with 7 bases identical to TRBD2. Germline CDR1 is SGHTA and CDR2 is FQGNSA. The CDR3 runs 17 residues. Trimming took 1 base from V and 6 from J; bases not matched to a gene: 12. The CDR3 sequence: CASSLGGGGPLTNEQFF. For the CDR3, the DNA is TGTGCCAGCAGCTTAGGCGGCGGGGGTCCCTTGACCAATGAGCAGTTCTTC.

J is TRBJ2-7 and V is TRBV2; 10 nucleotides agree with TRBD2. CDR3 length equals 14 residues. In germline, CDR1 is SNHLY, CDR2 FYNNEI. V dropped 7 bases and J dropped 3; count of bases not matched to a gene: 6. This chain's CDR3 is CASKSGRVLYEQYF. The CDR3, as DNA: TGTGCCAGCAAGAGCGGGAGGGTCCTCTACGAGCAGTACTTC.

The V call is TRBV19, the J call TRBJ2-1; D remains unclear. This CDR3 has 14 amino acids. Germline V gene data show CDR1 as LNHDA and CDR2 as SQIVND (reference sequence). Trimming cost V 2 bases and J 6 bases, with 11 bases left between them. CDR3 in DNA: TGTGCCAGTAGTATAAGTAAGACGGGCAATGAGCAGTTCTTC. Its protein is CASSISKTGNEQFF.

V is TRBV11-2 and J is TRBJ2-7, with 9 bases that match TRBD1. This CDR3 spans 15 amino acids. V was clipped by 5 bases and J by 3 bases; unmatched bases: 8. From germline, CDR1 is SGHAT and CDR2 FQNNGV. The CDR3 nucleotides are TGTGCCAGCAGCCCGTCTGGGACAGGGTTCTACGAGCAGTACTTC. This translates into CASSPSGTGFYEQYF.

This clonotype has only a few counts. V gene TRBV7-6 combines with J gene TRBJ2-2; D is unresolved. The CDR3 runs 16 residues. Trimming took 2 bases from V and 0 from J, leaving 10 bases between them. From germline, CDR1 is SGHVS and CDR2 FNYEAQ. The CDR3 here is CASSLFSLTNTGELFF. CDR3 bases: TGTGCCAGCAGCTTATTCAGCTTGACGAACACCGGGGAGCTGTTTTTT.

This chain links TRBV2 with TRBJ2-3, with 7 positions matching TRBD2. Germline CDR1 SNHLY, CDR2 FYNNEI. The ends lost 0 bases at V and 0 bases at J; junction bases unmatched: 9. The CDR3 sequence is 18 residues long. The CDR3 coding sequence is TGTGCCAGCAGTGAAGCCCCCTTTCTAGCGGAGAGCACAGATACGCAGTATTTT. Protein sequence: CASSEAPFLAESTDTQYF.

This clonotype has a count of ten or more. The chain joins TRBV7-9 to TRBJ1-6; perhaps TRBD1 as D (5 bases). Trimming took off 2 bases at V and 6 bases at J, with 26 bases between the two ends. CDR1 is SEHNR, CDR2 FQNEAQ, per germline (reference sequence). CDR3 length: 20 amino acids. CDR3 region: CASSLNSFGGDVGGNSPLHF. DNA of the CDR3: TGTGCCAGCAGCTTAAACTCCTTCGGAGGCGACGTTGGGGGTAATTCACCCCTCCACTTT.

This clonotype was detected many times. The chain combines TRBV7-2 with TRBJ2-1; 7 nucleotides line up with TRBD1. Germline V gene data show CDR1 as SGHTA and CDR2 as FQGNSA. This CDR3 has 17 residues. V trimming: 4 bases; J trimming: 5 bases; junction bases outside the gene matches: 14. In DNA, the CDR3 is TGTGCCAGCAGCTCGGATTTAAGGGACAGAGTAAACAATGAGCAGTTCTTC. Protein sequence: CASSSDLRDRVNNEQFF.

J is TRBJ2-4 and V is TRBV11-2; 8 bases are a match to TRBD1. CDR3 length: 20 residues. The V gene's germline CDR1 is SGHAT and CDR2 FQNNGV. Unmatched junction bases numbered 17, after V lost 3 bases and J lost 1 base. This CDR3 is CASSLAGQGGGYRAKNIQYF. The CDR3 DNA follows: TGTGCCAGCAGCTTGGCCGGACAGGGCGGAGGTTACAGGGCCAAAAACATTCAGTACTTC.

A few counts support this clonotype. DNA for the CDR3: TGTGCCAGCAGCTTAGCGCTACTAGCGGGCAATGAGCAGTTCTTC. Protein: CASSLALLAGNEQFF. The chain employs TRBV7-9 and TRBJ2-1; the match to TRBD2 covers 9 bases. The CDR3 length is 15 residues. The V and J ends lost 0 bases and 6 bases, in that order; junction bases with no gene match: 3. Looked up from germline, CDR1 is SEHNR and CDR2 is FQNEAQ (reference sequence).

The gene calls are TRBV4-1 and TRBJ2-2; D possibly corresponds to TRBD2 (5 bases). Looked up from germline, CDR1 is MGHRA and CDR2 is YSYEKL. The CDR3 covers 15 residues. V was trimmed by 5 bases and J by 0 bases, leaving 10 bases between them. CDR3 DNA: TGCGCCAGCAGCATCCAGGAGGCGAACACCGGGGAGCTGTTTTTT. Translated: CASSIQEANTGELFF.

This clonotype was seen repeatedly, ten times or more. This chain joins TRBV4-3 and TRBJ2-5, with D perhaps TRBD2 (6 bases). The CDR3 length is 15 residues. The ends were cut back, 1 base at V and 5 bases at J, with 14 bases in the middle. Germline V gene sequence: CDR1 LGHNA, CDR2 YSLEER. The CDR3 region has the DNA TGCGCCAGCAGCCAAGGCATCGGGAGAGAGGAGACCCAGTACTTC. This translates into CASSQGIGREETQYF.

The chain has TRBV7-2 and TRBJ1-6; a weak D match, TRBD1 (6 bases). This CDR3 region has 18 residues. Germline loops: CDR1 SGHTA, CDR2 FQGNSA. V gave up 1 base and J gave up 4 bases, with 17 bases separating them. The DNA of the CDR3 is TGTGCCAGCAGCTTAGGGGGGGCCAGGGGCCAGTATAATTCACCCCTCCACTTT. Its translation is CASSLGGARGQYNSPLHF.